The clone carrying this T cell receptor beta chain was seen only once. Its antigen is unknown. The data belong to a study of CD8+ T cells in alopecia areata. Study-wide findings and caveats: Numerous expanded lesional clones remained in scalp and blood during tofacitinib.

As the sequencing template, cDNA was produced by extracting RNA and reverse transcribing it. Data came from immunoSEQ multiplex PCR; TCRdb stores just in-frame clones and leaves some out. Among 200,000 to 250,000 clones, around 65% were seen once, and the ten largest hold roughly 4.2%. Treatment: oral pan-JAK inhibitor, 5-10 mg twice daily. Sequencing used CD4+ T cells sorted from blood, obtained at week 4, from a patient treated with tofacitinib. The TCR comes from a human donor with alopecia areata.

The CDR3 region has the DNA TGCAGCGGAGTTCAGGGGCCGATCACAGATACGCAGTATTTT. It codes for CSGVQGPITDTQYF. The chain employs TRBV29-1 and TRBJ2-3, with D possibly TRBD1 on 6 matching bases. The CDR3 runs 14 residues. CDR1 and CDR2 from the germline V gene are SQVTM and ANQGSEA. Trimming removed 7 bases at V and 2 bases at J, with 16 bases between.